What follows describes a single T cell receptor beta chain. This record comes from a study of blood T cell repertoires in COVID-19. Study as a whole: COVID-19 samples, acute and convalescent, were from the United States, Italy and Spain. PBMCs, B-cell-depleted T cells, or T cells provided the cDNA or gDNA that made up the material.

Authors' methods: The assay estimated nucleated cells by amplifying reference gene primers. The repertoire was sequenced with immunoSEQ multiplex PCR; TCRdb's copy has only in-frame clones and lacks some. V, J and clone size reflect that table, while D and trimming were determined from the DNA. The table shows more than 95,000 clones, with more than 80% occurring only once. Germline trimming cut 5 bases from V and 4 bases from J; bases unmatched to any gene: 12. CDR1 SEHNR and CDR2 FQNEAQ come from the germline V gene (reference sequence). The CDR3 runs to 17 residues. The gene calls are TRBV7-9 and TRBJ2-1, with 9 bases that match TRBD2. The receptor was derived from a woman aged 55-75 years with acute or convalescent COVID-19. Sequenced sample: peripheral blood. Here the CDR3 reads CASSPPMLAGLYNEQFF. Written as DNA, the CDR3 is TGTGCCAGCAGCCCGCCTATGCTAGCGGGACTGTACAATGAGCAGTTCTTC.